This T cell receptor (beta chain) stems from a study of blood T cell repertoires in COVID-19. Study as a whole: The United States, Italy and Spain provided the acute and convalescent COVID-19 samples.

CDR3 size: 18 residues. Trimming cost V 1 base and J 3 bases; bases outside gene matches: 9. Germline-derived CDR1 and CDR2 are MDHEN and SYDVKM. As originally analysed: Amplifying reference gene primers gave estimates of nucleated cell counts. The assay was immunoSEQ multiplex PCR, and TCRdb's table has in-frame clones only and misses some. Clonal size and the V and J genes are those of that table, whereas D and trimming came from the DNA. Found here are about 180,000 clones, approximately 86% of them singletons; the top ten hold over 7%. Input material: peripheral blood. The origin of this receptor is a man aged 50 to 60 with active or convalescent COVID-19. The chain couples TRBV28 to TRBJ2-2, with TRBD2 matching 9 bases. CDR3 amino acids: CASSLSSGGPEDTGELFF. The CDR3 DNA reads as TGTGCCAGCAGTTTATCCAGCGGGGGGCCGGAGGACACCGGGGAGCTGTTTTTT.